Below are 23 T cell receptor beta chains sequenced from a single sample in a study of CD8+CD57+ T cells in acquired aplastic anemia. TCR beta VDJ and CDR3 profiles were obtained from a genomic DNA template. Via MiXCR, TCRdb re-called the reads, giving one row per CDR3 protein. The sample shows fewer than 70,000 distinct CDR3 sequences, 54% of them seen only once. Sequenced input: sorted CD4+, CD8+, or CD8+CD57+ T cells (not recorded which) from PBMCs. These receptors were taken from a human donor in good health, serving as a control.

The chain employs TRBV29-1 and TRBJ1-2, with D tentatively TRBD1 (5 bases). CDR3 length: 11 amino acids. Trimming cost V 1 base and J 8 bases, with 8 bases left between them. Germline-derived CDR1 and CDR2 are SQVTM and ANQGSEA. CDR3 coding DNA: TGCAGCGTTGAAGGCGGGGGGGGCTACACCTTC. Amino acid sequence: CSVEGGGGYTF.

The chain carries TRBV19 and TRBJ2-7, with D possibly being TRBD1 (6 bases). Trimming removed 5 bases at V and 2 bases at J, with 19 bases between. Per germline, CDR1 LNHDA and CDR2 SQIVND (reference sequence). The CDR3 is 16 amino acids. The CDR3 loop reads CASSLSGVGNTYEQYF. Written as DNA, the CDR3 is TGTGCCAGTAGTCTTTCAGGGGTTGGGAACACCTACGAGCAGTACTTC.

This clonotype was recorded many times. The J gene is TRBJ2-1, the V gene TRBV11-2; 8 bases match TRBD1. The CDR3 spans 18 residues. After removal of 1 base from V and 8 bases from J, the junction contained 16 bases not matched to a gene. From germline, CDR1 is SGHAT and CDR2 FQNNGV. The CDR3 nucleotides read TGTGCCAGCAGCTTAGGGATCGGCGGACAGGGTTTTTATTATGAGCAGTTCTTC. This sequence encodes CASSLGIGGQGFYYEQFF.

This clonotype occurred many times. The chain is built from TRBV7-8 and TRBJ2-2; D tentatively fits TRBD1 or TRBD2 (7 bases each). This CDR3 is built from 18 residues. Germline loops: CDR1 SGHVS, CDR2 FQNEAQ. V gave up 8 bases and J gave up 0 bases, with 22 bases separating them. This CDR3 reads CASGYQGGGSSNTGELFF. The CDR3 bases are TGTGCCAGCGGTTATCAGGGGGGGGGGTCCTCGAACACCGGGGAGCTGTTTTTT.

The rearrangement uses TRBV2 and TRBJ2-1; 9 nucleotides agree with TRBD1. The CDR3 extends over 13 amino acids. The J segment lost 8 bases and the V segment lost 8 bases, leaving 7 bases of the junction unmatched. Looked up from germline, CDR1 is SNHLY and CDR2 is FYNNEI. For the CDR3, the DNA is TGTGCCAGCTTAGACAGGGGGAGCGATGAGCAGTTCTTC. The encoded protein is CASLDRGSDEQFF.

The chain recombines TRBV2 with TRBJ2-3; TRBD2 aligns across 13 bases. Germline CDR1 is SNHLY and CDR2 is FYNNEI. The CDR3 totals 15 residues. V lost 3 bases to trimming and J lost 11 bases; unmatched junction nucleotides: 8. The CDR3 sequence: CASSDRLAGGNEQYF. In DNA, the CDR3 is TGTGCCAGCAGTGATAGACTAGCGGGAGGCAATGAGCAGTATTTT.

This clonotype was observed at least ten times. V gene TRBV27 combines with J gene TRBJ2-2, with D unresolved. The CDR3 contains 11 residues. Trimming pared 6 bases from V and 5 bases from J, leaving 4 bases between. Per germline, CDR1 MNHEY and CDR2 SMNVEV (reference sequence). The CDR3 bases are TGTGCCAGCAGGGGGACCGGGGAGCTGTTTTTT. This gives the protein CASRGTGELFF.

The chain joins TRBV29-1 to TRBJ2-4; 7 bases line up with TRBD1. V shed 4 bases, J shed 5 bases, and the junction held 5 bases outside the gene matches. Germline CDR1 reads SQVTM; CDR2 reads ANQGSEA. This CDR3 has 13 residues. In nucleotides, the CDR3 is TGCAGCGTTGTCAGGCAGGGGGAAAACATTCAGTACTTC. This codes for CSVVRQGENIQYF.

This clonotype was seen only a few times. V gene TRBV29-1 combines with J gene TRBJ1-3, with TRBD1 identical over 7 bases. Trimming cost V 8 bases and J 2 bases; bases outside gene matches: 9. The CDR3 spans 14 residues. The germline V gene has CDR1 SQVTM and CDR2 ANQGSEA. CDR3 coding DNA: TGCAGCATCGATTCGACAGGGACTGGAAACACCATATATTTT. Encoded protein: CSIDSTGTGNTIYF.

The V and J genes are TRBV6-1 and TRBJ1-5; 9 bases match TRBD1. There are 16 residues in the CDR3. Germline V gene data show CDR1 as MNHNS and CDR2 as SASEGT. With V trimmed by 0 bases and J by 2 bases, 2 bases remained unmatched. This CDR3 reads CASSEAWDRGNQPQHF. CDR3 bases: TGTGCCAGCAGTGAAGCTTGGGACAGGGGCAATCAGCCCCAGCATTTT.

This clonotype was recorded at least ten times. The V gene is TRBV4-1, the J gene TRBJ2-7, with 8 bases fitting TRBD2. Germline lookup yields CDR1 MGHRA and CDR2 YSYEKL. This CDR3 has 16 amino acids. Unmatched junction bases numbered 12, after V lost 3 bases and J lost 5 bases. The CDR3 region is CASSHRSGDSRNEQYF. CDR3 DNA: TGCGCCAGCAGCCACCGTAGCGGGGACTCCCGGAACGAGCAGTACTTC.

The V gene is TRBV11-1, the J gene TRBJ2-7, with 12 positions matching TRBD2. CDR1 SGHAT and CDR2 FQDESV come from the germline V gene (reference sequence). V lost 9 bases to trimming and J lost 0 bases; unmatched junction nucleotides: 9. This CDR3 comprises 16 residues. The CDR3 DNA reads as TGTGCCAGTAGTGTTGGACTAGCGGGGAGCTCCTACGAGCAGTACTTC. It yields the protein CASSVGLAGSSYEQYF. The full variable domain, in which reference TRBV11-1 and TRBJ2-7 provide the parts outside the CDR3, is EAEVAQSPRYKITEKSQAVAFWCDPISGHATLYWYRQILGQGPELLVQFQDESVVDDSQLPKDRFSAERLKGVDSTLKIQPAELGDSAMYLCASSVGLAGSSYEQYFGPGTRLTVT.

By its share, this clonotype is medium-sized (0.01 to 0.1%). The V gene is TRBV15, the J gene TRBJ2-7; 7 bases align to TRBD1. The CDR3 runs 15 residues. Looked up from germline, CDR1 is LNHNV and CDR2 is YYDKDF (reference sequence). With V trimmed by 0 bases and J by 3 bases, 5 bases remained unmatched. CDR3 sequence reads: CATSRDQAGGYEQYF. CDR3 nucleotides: TGTGCCACCAGCAGAGATCAGGCAGGGGGCTACGAGCAGTACTTC.

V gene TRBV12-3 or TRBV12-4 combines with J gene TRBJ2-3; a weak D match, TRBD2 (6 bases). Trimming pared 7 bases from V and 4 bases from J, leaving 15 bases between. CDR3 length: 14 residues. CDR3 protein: CASTWRGGSDTQYF. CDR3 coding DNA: TGTGCCAGCACCTGGAGGGGTGGATCAGATACGCAGTATTTT.

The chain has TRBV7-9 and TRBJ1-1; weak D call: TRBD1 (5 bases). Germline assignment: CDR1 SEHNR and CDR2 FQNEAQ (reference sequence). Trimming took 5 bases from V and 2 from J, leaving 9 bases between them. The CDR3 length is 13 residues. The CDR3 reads CASSVTANTEAFF. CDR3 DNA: TGTGCCAGCAGCGTGACAGCCAACACTGAAGCTTTCTTT.

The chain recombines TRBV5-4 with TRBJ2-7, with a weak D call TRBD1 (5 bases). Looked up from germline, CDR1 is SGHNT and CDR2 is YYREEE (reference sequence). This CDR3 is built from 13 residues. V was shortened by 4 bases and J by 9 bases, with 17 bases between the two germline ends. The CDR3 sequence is CASSTPDISGQYF. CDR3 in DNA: TGTGCCAGCAGCACACCGGACATATCTGGGCAGTACTTC.

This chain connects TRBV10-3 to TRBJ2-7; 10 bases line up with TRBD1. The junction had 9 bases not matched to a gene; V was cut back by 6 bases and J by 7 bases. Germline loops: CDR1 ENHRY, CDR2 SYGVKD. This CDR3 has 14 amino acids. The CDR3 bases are TGTGCCATCAGCGGAGGGACAGGGGATTGGGAGCAGTACTTC. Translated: CAISGGTGDWEQYF.

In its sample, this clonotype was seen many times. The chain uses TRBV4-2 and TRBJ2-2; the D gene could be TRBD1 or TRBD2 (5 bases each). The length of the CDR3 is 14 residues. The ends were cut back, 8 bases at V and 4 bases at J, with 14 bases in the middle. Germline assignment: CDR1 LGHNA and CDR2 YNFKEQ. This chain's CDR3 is CASGNRDPTGELFF. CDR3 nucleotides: TGTGCCAGCGGGAATCGGGACCCCACCGGGGAGCTGTTTTTT.

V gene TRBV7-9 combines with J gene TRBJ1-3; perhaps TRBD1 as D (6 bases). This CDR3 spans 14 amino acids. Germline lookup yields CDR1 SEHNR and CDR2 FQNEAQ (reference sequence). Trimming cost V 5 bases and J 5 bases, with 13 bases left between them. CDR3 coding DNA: TGTGCCAGCAGCCCCCGGGACAAAAGAAACACCATATATTTT. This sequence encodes CASSPRDKRNTIYF.

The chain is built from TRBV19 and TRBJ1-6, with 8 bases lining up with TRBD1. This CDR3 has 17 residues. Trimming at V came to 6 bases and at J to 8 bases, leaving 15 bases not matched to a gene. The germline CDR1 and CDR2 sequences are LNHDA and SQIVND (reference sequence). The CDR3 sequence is CASRQRLGQGIHSPLHF. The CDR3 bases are TGTGCCAGTAGGCAAAGATTAGGACAGGGTATTCATTCACCCCTCCACTTT.

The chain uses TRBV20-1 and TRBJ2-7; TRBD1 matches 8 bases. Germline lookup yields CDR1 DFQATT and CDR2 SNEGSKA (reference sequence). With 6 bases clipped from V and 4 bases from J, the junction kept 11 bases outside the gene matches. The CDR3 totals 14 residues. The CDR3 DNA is TGCAGTGCACAGAGAAGAACAGGGGGGTACGAGCAGTACTTC. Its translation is CSAQRRTGGYEQYF.

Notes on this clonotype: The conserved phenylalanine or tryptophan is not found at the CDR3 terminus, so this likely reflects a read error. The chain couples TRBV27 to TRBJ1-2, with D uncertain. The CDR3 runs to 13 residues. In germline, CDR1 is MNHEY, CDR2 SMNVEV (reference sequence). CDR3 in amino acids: CASSFDTLEGYTL. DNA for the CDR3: TGCGCCAGCAGTTTTGACACCTTAGAGGGCTACACCCTC.

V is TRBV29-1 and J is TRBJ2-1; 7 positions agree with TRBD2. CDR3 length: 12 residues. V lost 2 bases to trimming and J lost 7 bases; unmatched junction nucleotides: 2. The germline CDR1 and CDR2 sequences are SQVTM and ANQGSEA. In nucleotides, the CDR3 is TGCAGCGTTGAAATAGCGGGTAATGAGCAGTTCTTC. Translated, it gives CSVEIAGNEQFF.